Sequencing of this TCR beta chain was carried out in a study of T and B cells in COVID-19 patients. TRB rearrangements were amplified by multiplex PCR with BIOMED2 TRB-A/B primers. From the multiplex PCR reads, TCRdb called clonotypes with MiXCR, one entry per CDR3 protein. The sample contains around 20,000 distinct CDR3 sequences, approximately 30% of which appear only once. Study-level findings and limits: Highly clonal in active COVID-19, TRB repertoires exceeded healthy-donor diversity and richness at recovery. Patients with COVID-19 reportedly showed strongly skewed T cell receptor beta variable and joining gene usage.

This clonotype is classed as medium-sized (0.01 to 0.1%). Its antigen is currently unknown. The V end lost 8 bases, the J end lost 8 bases, and 9 bases lay between the germline ends. CDR1 and CDR2 from the germline V gene are LNHDA and SQIVND (reference sequence). CDR3 length: 11 amino acids. TRB was amplified from approximately 250-480 ng of blood genomic DNA. The source material was blood. The chain combines TRBV19 with TRBJ1-4; D remains unclear. The TCR sequence derives from a human donor who had recovered from COVID-19. The CDR3 coding sequence is TGTGCCAGTTCATATACCGAAAAACTGTTTTTT. Encoded protein: CASSYTEKLFF.